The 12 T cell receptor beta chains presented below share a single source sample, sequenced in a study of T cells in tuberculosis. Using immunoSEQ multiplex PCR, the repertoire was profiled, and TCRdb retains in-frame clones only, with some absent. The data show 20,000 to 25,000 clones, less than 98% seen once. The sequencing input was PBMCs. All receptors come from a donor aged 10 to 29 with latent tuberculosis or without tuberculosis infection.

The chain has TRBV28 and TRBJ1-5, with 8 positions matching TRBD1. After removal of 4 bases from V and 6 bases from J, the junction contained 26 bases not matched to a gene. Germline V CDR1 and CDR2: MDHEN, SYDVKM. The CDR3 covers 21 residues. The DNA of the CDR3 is TGTGCCAGCAGTTCCCTTGGTGGGGACAGGCAATCAGCCCTACTTAGTCAGCCCCAGCATTTT. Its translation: CASSSLGGDRQSALLSQPQHF.

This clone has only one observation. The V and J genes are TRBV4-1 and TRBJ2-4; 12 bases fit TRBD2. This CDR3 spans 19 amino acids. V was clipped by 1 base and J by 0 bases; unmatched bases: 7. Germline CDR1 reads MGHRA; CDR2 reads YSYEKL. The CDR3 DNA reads TGCGCCAGCAGCCAAGGTCTAGCGGGGGGGAAGGGAGCCAAAAACATTCAGTACTTC. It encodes CASSQGLAGGKGAKNIQYF.

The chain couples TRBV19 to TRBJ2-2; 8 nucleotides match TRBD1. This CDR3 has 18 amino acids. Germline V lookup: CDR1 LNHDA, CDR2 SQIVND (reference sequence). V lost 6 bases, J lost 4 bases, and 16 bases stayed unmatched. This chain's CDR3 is CASSREGQAPRGTGELFF. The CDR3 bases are TGTGCCAGTAGCCGAGAGGGACAGGCCCCGCGAGGCACCGGGGAGCTGTTTTTT.

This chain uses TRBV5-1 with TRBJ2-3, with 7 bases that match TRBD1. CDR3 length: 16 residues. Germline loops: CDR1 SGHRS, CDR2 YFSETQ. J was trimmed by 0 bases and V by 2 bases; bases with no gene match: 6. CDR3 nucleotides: TGCGCCAGCAGCTTCCAGACAGGGTTTAGCACAGATACGCAGTATTTT. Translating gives CASSFQTGFSTDTQYF.

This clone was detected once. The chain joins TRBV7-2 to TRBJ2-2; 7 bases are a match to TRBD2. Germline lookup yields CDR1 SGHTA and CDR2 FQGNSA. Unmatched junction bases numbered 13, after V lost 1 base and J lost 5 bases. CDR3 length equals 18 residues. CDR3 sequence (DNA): TGTGCCAGCAGCTTAGTGGGGTCGGCTAGCGGTTCGACCGGGGAGCTGTTTTTT. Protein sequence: CASSLVGSASGSTGELFF. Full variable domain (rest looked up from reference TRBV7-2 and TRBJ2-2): GAGVSQSPSNKVTEKGKDVELRCDPISGHTALYWYRQSLGQGLEFLIYFQGNSAPDKSGLPSDRFSAERTGGSVSTLTIQRTQQEDSAVYLCASSLVGSASGSTGELFFGEGSRLTVL.

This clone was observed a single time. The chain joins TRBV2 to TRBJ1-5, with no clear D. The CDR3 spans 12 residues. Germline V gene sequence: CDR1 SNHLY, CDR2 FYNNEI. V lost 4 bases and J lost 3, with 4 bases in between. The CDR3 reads CASSVVNQPQHF. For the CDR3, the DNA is TGTGCCAGCAGTGTCGTCAATCAGCCCCAGCATTTT. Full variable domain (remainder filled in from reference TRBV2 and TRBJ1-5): EPEVTQTPSHQVTQMGQEVILRCVPISNHLYFYWYRQILGQKVEFLVSFYNNEISEKSEIFDDQFSVERPDGSNFTLKIRSTKLEDSAMYFCASSVVNQPQHFGDGTRLSIL.

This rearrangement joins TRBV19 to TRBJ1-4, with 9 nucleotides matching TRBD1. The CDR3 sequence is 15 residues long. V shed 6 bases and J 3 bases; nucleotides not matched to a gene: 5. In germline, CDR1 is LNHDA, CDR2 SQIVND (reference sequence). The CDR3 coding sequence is TGTGCCAGTAGGGTCGGACAGGGGCCTAATGAAAAACTGTTTTTT. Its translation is CASRVGQGPNEKLFF.

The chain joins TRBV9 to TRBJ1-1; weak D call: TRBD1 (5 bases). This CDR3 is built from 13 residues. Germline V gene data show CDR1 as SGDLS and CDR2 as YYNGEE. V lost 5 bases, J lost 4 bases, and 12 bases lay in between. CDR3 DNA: TGTGCCAGCAGTTACTCAGGGCGCACTGAAGCTTTCTTT. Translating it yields CASSYSGRTEAFF.

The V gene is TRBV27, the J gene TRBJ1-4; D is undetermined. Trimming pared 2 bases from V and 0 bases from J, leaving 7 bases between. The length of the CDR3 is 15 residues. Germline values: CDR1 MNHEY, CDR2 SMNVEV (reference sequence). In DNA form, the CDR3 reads TGTGCCAGCAGTTTACCCACGGCAACTAATGAAAAACTGTTTTTT. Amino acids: CASSLPTATNEKLFF.

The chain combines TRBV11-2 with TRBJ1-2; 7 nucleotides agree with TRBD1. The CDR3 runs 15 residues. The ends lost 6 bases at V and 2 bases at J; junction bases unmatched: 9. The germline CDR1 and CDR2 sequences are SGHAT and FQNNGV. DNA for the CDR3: TGTGCCAGCAGTTCCCCCAGGGGGAGAAACTATGGCTACACCTTC. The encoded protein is CASSSPRGRNYGYTF.

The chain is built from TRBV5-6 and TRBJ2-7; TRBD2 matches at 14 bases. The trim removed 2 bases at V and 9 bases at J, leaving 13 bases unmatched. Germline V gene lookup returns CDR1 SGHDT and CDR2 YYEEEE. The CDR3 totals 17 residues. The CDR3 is CASSLTGTSGSRVAQYF. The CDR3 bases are TGTGCCAGCAGCTTAACCGGGACTAGCGGGAGCCGGGTCGCGCAGTACTTC.

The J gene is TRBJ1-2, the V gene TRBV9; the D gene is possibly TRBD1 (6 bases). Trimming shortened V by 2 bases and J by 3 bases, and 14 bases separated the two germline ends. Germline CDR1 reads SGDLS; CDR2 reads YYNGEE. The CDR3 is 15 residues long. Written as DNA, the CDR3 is TGTGCCAGCAGCGTGTACAGGGAGTTGTACTATGGCTACACCTTC. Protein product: CASSVYRELYYGYTF.